This T cell receptor beta chain was found in a study of post-analysis software for immune sequencing data. Whole-study context: Both relapsing-remitting and secondary progressive multiple sclerosis featured among the disease courses, as did progressive-relapsing multiple sclerosis. Study results and caveats: There were several TRBV segments more frequent in patients than controls, and TRBV5-6, TRBV5-1 and TRBV20-1 were among them.

The CDR3 contains 13 residues. V was shortened by 5 bases and J by 0 bases, with 11 bases between the two germline ends. Germline V CDR1 and CDR2: SQVTM, ANQGSEA. Built from TCR beta cDNA, the libraries had unique molecular identifiers in them. In TCRdb, the PCR reads were re-called with MiXCR into one record per CDR3 protein. The top ten hold roughly 28% of the sample, which has roughly 150,000 distinct CDR3 sequences, about 36% seen once. Concerning this clonotype: Its specificity is not known.

The source of this sequence is a girl aged 10 to 17 with multiple sclerosis. Sample: blood, taken after autologous hematopoietic stem cell transplantation. The chain recombines TRBV29-1 with TRBJ2-7; unclear D gene. CDR3 loop: CSVRRGHSYEQYF. The CDR3 DNA sequence: TGCAGCGTTCGCCGAGGCCACTCCTACGAGCAGTACTTC.